This entry features one TCR beta chain sequence. Treatment denoted: randomized to nivolumab then ipilimumab (arm A) or the reverse (arm B). These data originate in a study of sequential checkpoint blockade in melanoma. Produced via immunoSEQ multiplex PCR; TCRdb's table is partial and in-frame only. Of approximately 10,000 clones in the sample, approximately 82% are singletons; the top ten hold over 10%. V dropped 4 bases and J dropped 0; count of bases not matched to a gene: 5. This CDR3 region has 15 residues. In germline, CDR1 is MGHRA, CDR2 YSYEKL. The chain couples TRBV4-1 to TRBJ2-7, with TRBD1 matching 8 bases. Here the sequenced sample was CD8+ T cells sorted from blood (inferred from file names), taken from a patient given nivolumab and ipilimumab in sequence. This receptor was obtained from a human donor with melanoma. The CDR3 nucleotides read TGCGCCAGCAGCCTTTGGACAGGGACCTCCTACGAGCAGTACTTC. Its translation: CASSLWTGTSYEQYF.